The present T cell receptor beta chain was sequenced within a study of beta chain features in type 1 diabetes. Looking at the study overall: Sorted cells numbering around 110,000,000 were examined across all samples. Whole-study results and caveats: Individuals with type 1 diabetes displayed fewer insertions and more deletions at VDJ junctions. Shorter templates might be favored by PCR, equally in patients and controls. Type 1 diabetes patients showed a moderate but significant shortening of TCRB CDR3s in all four CD4+ subsets. Naive, central memory and Treg TCRB repertoires seemed to resemble each other more closely in patients than they did in healthy donors.

Every bit of the isolated RNA underwent reverse transcription, so sequencing read expressed TCRB transcripts. Assay: immunoSEQ multiplex PCR; the TCRdb copy retains only in-frame clones and omits some. The sample consists of approximately 170,000 clones, around 8% of them appearing once. There are a few counts of this clone. No antigen is known for it. One junction end does not reproduce the germline sequence, and a read error may be involved. CDR3 length: 12 residues. Germline CDR1 and CDR2: SGHTA and FQGNSA. The TCR comes from a middle-aged woman with type 1 diabetes. The specimen sequenced was central memory CD4+ T cells from blood. This chain connects TRBV7-2 to TRBJ2-1; the match to TRBD2 covers 12 bases. DNA for the CDR3: TGTGCCAGCAGCCTAGCGGGAGGGCCCTCGTTCTTC. This translates into CASSLAGGPSFF.